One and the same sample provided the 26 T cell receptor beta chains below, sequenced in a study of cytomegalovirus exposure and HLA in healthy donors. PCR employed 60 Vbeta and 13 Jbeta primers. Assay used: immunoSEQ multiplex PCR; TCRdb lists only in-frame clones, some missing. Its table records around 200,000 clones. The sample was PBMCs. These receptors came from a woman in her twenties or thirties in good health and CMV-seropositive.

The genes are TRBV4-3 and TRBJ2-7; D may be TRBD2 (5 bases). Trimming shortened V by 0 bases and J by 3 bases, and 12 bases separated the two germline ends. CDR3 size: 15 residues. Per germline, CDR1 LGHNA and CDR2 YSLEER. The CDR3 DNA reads TGCGCCAGCAGCCAAGATTCAGAGGGCTACTACGAGCAGTACTTC. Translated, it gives CASSQDSEGYYEQYF.

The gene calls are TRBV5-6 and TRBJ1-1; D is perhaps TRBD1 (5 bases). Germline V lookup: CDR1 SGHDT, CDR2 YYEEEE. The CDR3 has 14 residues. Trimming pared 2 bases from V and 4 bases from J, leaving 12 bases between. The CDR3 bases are TGTGCCAGCAGCTTAGCAGGGTCCGCCACTGAAGCTTTCTTT. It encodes CASSLAGSATEAFF.

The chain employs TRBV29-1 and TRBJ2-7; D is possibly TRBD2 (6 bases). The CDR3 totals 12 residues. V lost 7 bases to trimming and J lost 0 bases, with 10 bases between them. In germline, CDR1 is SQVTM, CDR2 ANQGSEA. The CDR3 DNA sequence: TGCAGCGGCGGGATCAGCTCCTACGAGCAGTACTTC. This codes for CSGGISSYEQYF.

DNA of the CDR3: TGTGCCAGCAGCCGGACAGGGGACGAAAAACTGTTTTTT. Protein: CASSRTGDEKLFF. The genes are TRBV5-4 and TRBJ1-4; 9 bases agree with TRBD1. CDR1 is SGHNT and CDR2 is YYREEE in the germline V gene (reference sequence). V was pared by 4 bases and J by 8 bases, with 3 bases of the junction left unmatched. The CDR3 covers 13 residues.

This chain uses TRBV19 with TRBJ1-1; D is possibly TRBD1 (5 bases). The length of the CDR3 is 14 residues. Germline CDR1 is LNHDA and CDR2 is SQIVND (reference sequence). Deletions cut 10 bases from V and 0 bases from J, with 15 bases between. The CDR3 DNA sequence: TGTGCCACCCGACGGACCAGGGTGAACACTGAAGCTTTCTTT. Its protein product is CATRRTRVNTEAFF.

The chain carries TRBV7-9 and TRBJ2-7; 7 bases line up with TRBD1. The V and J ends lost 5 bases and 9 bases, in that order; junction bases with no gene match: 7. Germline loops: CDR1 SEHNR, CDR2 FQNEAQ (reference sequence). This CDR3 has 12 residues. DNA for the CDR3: TGTGCCAGCAGCGAGGGACAGACGACGCAGTACTTC. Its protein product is CASSEGQTTQYF.

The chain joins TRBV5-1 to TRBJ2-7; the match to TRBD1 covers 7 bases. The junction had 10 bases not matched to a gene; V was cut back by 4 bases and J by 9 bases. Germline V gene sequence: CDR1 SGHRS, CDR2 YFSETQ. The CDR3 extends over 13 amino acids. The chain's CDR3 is CASSANGTVRQYF. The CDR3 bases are TGCGCCAGCAGCGCGAATGGGACAGTTCGGCAGTACTTC.

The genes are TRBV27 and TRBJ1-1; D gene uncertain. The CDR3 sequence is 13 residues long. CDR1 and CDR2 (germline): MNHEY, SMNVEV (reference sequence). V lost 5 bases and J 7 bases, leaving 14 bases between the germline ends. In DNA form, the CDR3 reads TGTGCCAGCAGTCCGGGAGGTCAGGTTGAAGCTTTCTTT. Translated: CASSPGGQVEAFF.

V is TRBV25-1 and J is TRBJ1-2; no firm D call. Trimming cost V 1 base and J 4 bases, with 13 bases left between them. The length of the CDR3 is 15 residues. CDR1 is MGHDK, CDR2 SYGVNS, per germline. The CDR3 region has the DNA TGTGCCAGCAGTGAATCACGAGGGCTTGGCTATGGCTACACCTTC. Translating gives CASSESRGLGYGYTF.

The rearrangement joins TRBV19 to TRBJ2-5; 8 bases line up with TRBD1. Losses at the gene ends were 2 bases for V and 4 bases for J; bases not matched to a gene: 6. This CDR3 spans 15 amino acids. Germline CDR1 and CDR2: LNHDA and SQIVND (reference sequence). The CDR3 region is CASSIQGAVGETQYF. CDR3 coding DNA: TGTGCCAGTAGTATACAGGGGGCGGTGGGAGAGACCCAGTACTTC.

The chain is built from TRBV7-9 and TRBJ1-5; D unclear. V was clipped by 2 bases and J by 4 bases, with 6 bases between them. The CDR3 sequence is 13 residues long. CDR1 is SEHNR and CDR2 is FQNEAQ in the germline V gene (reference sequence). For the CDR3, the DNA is TGTGCCAGCAGCTTAATGGCTAATCAGCCCCAGCATTTT. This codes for CASSLMANQPQHF.

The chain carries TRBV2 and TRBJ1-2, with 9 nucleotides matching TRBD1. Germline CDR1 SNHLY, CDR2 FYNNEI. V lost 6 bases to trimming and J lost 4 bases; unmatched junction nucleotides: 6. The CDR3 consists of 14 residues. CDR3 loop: CASRGQGFTYGYTF. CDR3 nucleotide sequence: TGTGCCAGCAGAGGACAGGGGTTTACCTATGGCTACACCTTC. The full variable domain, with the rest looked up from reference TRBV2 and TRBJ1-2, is EPEVTQTPSHQVTQMGQEVILRCVPISNHLYFYWYRQILGQKVEFLVSFYNNEISEKSEIFDDQFSVERPDGSNFTLKIRSTKLEDSAMYFCASRGQGFTYGYTFGSGTRLTVV.

CDR3 sequence reads: CASSLGVTMNTEAFF. DNA for the CDR3: TGTGCCAGCAGCTTAGGAGTCACCATGAACACTGAAGCTTTCTTT. V is TRBV11-2 and J is TRBJ1-1, with D hard to call. Trimming took off 1 base at V and 0 bases at J, with 9 bases between the two ends. The CDR3 runs to 15 residues. Germline V gives CDR1 SGHAT, CDR2 FQNNGV.

CDR3: CASSLDPGNFYEQYF. DNA of the CDR3: TGTGCCAGCAGCTTGGACCCGGGAAACTTCTACGAGCAGTACTTC. The rearrangement links TRBV5-6 to TRBJ2-7, with D possibly matching TRBD2 (5 bases). CDR1 SGHDT and CDR2 YYEEEE come from the germline V gene. There are 15 residues in the CDR3. V dropped 0 bases and J dropped 3 bases, with 13 bases sitting between them.

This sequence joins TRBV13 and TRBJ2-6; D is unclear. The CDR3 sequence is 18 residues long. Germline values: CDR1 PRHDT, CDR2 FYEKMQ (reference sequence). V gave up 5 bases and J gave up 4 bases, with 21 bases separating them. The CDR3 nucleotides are TGTGCCAGCAGCACCACAGACCCGGTAGTTGGAGGGGCCAACGTCCTGACTTTC. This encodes CASSTTDPVVGGANVLTF. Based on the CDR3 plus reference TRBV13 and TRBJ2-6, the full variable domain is AAGVIQSPRHLIKEKRETATLKCYPIPRHDTVYWYQQGPGQDPQFLISFYEKMQSDKGSIPDRFSAQQFSDYHSELNMSSLELGDSALYFCASSTTDPVVGGANVLTFGAGSRLTVL.

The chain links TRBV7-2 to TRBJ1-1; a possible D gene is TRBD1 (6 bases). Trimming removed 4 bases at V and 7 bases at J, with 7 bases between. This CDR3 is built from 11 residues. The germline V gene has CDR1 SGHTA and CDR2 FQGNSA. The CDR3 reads CASSWGLEAFF. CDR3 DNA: TGTGCCAGCAGCTGGGGGCTTGAAGCTTTCTTT.

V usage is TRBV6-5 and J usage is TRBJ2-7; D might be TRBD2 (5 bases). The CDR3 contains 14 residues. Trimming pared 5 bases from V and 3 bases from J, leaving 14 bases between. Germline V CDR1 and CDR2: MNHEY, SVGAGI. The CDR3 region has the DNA TGTGCCAGCAGTACCGGCGGGCCGCACTACGAGCAGTACTTC. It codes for CASSTGGPHYEQYF.

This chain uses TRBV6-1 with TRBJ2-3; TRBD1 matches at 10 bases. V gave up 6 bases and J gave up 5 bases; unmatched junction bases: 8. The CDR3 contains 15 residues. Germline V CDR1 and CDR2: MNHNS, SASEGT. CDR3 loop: CASRGQGEIGDTQYF. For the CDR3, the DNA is TGTGCCAGCAGAGGACAGGGGGAGATCGGAGATACGCAGTATTTT.

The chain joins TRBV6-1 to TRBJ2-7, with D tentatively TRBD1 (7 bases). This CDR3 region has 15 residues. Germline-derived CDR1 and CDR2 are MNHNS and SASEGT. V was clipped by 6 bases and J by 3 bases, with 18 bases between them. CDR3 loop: CASRAGQKNLYEQYF. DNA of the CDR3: TGTGCCAGCAGGGCGGGACAGAAAAACCTCTACGAGCAGTACTTC.

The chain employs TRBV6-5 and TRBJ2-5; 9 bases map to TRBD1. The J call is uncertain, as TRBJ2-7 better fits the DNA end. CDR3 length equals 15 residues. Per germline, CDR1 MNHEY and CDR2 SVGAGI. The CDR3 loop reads CASSSGGQGPYEQYF. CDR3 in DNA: TGTGCCAGCAGTTCCGGAGGACAGGGGCCCTACGAGCAGTACTTC.

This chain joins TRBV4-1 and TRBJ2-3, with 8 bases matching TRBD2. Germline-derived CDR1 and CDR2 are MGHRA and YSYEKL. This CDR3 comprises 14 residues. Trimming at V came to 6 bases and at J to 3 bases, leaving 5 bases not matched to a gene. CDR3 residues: CASSLSGMTDTQYF. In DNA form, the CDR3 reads TGCGCCAGCAGTCTTAGCGGGATGACAGATACGCAGTATTTT.

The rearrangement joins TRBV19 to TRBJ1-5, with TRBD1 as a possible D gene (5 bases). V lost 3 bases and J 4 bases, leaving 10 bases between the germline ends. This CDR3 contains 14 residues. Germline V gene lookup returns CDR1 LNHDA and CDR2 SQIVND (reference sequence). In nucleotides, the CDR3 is TGTGCCAGTAGTATTCTTCGGGGGAATCAGCCCCAGCATTTT. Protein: CASSILRGNQPQHF.

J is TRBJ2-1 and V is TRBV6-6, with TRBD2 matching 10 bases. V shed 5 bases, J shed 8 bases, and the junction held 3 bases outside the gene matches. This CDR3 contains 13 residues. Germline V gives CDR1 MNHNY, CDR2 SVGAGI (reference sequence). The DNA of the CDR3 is TGTGCCAGCAGTGGAGGGACTAGCGATGAGCAGTTCTTC. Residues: CASSGGTSDEQFF.

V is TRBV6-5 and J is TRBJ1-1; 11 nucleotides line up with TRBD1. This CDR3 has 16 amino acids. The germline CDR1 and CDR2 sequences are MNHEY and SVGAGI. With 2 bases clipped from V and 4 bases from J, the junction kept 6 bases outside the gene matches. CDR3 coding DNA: TGTGCCAGCAGTTACCCCGCCGGGACAGGGGGCACTGAAGCTTTCTTT. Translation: CASSYPAGTGGTEAFF.

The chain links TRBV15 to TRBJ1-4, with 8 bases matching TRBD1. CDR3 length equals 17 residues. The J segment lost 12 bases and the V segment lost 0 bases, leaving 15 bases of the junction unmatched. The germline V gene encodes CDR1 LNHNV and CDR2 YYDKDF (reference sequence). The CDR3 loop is CATSRDRIGQGAFELFF. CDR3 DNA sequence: TGTGCCACCAGCAGAGATCGGATCGGGCAGGGGGCGTTTGAACTGTTTTTT.

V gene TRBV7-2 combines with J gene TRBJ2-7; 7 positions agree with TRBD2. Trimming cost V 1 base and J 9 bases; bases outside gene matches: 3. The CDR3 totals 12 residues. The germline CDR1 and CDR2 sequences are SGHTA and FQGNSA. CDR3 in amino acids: CASSLGLAVQYF. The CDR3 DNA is TGTGCCAGCAGCTTAGGACTAGCTGTGCAGTACTTC.